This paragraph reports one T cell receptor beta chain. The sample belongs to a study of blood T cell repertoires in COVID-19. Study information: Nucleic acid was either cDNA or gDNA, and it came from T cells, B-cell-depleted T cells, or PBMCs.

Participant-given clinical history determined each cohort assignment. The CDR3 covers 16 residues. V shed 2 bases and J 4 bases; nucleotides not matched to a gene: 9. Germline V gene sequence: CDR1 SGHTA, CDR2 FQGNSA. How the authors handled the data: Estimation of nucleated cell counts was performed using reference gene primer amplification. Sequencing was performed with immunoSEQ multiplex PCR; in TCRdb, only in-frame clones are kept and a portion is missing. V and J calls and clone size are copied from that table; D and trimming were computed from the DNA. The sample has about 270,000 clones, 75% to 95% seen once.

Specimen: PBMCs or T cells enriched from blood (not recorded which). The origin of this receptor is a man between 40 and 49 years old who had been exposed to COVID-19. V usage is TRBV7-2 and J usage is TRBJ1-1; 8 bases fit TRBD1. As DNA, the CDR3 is TGTGCCAGCAGCTTATCCCCCACAGGGGGAAGCACTGAAGCTTTCTTT. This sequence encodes CASSLSPTGGSTEAFF.